One and the same sample provided the 16 T cell receptor beta chains below, sequenced in a study of early T cells in non-severe SARS-CoV-2 infection. Each CDR3 protein is one row after TCRdb ran MiXCR on the 5' RACE reads. The data show tens of thousands of distinct CDR3 sequences, approximately 15% seen once. The sequences come from whole blood, collected at baseline. The source of these receptors is an adult who was a healthcare worker with PCR-confirmed SARS-CoV-2 infection or an uninfected control (not recorded which).

This clonotype was seen ten or more times. The chain couples TRBV19 to TRBJ2-6; possible D gene TRBD2, 5 bases. Trimming removed 2 bases at V and 0 bases at J, with 11 bases between. Germline CDR1 LNHDA, CDR2 SQIVND (reference sequence). The CDR3 has 17 residues. This CDR3 is CASSISGSRSGANVLTF. In DNA, the CDR3 is TGTGCCAGTAGTATAAGCGGCAGCCGCTCTGGGGCCAACGTCCTGACTTTC.

The rearrangement joins TRBV7-9 to TRBJ2-7; 7 positions match TRBD2. J gave up 7 bases and V 5 bases, and 8 bases lay outside the gene matches. The CDR3 consists of 13 residues. From germline, CDR1 is SEHNR and CDR2 FQNEAQ (reference sequence). This CDR3 reads CASSAGLGAEQYF. The CDR3 region has the DNA TGTGCCAGCAGCGCCGGACTAGGGGCTGAGCAGTACTTC.

The sample holds many counts of this clonotype. J is TRBJ2-1 and V is TRBV6-5; 7 bases are shared with TRBD2. V was pared by 6 bases and J by 4 bases, with 9 bases of the junction left unmatched. Germline V gene lookup returns CDR1 MNHEY and CDR2 SVGAGI. This CDR3 has 15 residues. The CDR3 nucleotides are TGTGCCAGCAGCACGCTGGCTAGCGGTTACAATGAGCAGTTCTTC. Its translation: CASSTLASGYNEQFF.

The rearrangement joins TRBV5-1 to TRBJ2-7, with TRBD1 identical over 12 bases. V gave up 4 bases and J gave up 6 bases; unmatched junction bases: 5. In germline, CDR1 is SGHRS, CDR2 YFSETQ. This CDR3 region has 14 residues. CDR3 in amino acids: CASSPGQGAGEQYF. CDR3 bases: TGCGCCAGCAGCCCGGGACAGGGGGCGGGCGAGCAGTACTTC.

Remarks on this clonotype: One end of the junction is discordant with germline, which a read error may explain. The chain couples TRBV15 to TRBJ2-7; D call uncertain. The length of the CDR3 is 13 residues. The germline V gene encodes CDR1 LNHNV and CDR2 YYDKDF (reference sequence). The CDR3 sequence: CVTSREASYEQYF. DNA of the CDR3: TGTGTCACCAGCAGAGAGGCGAGTTACGAGCAGTACTTC.

This clonotype was detected only a few times. The chain combines TRBV15 with TRBJ2-2; D tentatively reads TRBD1 or TRBD2 (5 bases each). This CDR3 is 16 amino acids long. Trimming removed 0 bases from V and 6 bases from J, with 14 bases in between. Germline CDR1 reads LNHNV; CDR2 reads YYDKDF (reference sequence). The CDR3 DNA is TGTGCCACCAGCAGAGATCGGGGCAGGGTAGCCGGGGAGCTGTTTTTT. It encodes CATSRDRGRVAGELFF.

This clonotype showed up just a few times. V usage is TRBV11-2 and J usage is TRBJ2-1; D possibly corresponds to TRBD1 (6 bases). Deletions cut 8 bases from V and 2 bases from J, with 16 bases between. CDR3 length: 15 residues. Germline V gene lookup returns CDR1 SGHAT and CDR2 FQNNGV. The DNA of the CDR3 is TGTGCCAGCTGCCGGGACAAGGCACCCTACAATGAGCAGTTCTTC. It encodes CASCRDKAPYNEQFF.

This chain uses TRBV5-1 with TRBJ2-7; D may correspond to TRBD1 or TRBD2 (5 bases each). Germline CDR1 reads SGHRS; CDR2 reads YFSETQ. The CDR3 is 14 residues long. Between the trimmed V and J ends, which lost 3 bases and 1 base, there was a span of 11 bases. CDR3 in amino acids: CASSSGDRSYEQYF. The CDR3 region has the DNA TGCGCCAGCAGCTCCGGGGACCGATCCTACGAGCAGTACTTC.

Many counts were recorded for this clonotype. The chain couples TRBV27 to TRBJ2-6; tentative D call: TRBD1 (6 bases). V shed 5 bases and J shed 0 bases, with 14 bases lying between them. CDR1 is MNHEY, CDR2 SMNVEV, per germline (reference sequence). The length of the CDR3 is 17 residues. CDR3 DNA: TGTGCCAGCAGTGGATGGGACATCAGCTCTGGGGCCAACGTCCTGACTTTC. Its protein product is CASSGWDISSGANVLTF.

V is TRBV11-2 and J is TRBJ2-3; D might be TRBD2 (7 bases). There are 15 residues in the CDR3. V lost 3 bases to trimming and J lost 2 bases, with 12 bases between them. Germline CDR1 is SGHAT and CDR2 is FQNNGV. CDR3 in DNA: TGTGCCAGCAGCTTTGGAGGGGGGGACACAGATACGCAGTATTTT. Its translation: CASSFGGGDTDTQYF. Full variable domain (remainder filled in from reference TRBV11-2 and TRBJ2-3): EAGVAQSPRYKIIEKRQSVAFWCNPISGHATLYWYQQILGQGPKLLIQFQNNGVVDDSQLPKDRFSAERLKGVDSTLKIQPAKLEDSAVYLCASSFGGGDTDTQYFGPGTRLTVL.

This clonotype was seen more than once but under ten times. This rearrangement joins TRBV18 to TRBJ1-2; 10 bases are shared with TRBD1. Looked up from germline, CDR1 is KGHSH and CDR2 is LQKENI. Germline trimming cut 6 bases from V and 1 base from J; bases unmatched to any gene: 8. CDR3 length: 16 residues. The DNA of the CDR3 is TGTGCCAGCTCTCCCGGGACAGGGGCCGTTAACTATGGCTACACCTTC. Translation gives CASSPGTGAVNYGYTF.

The chain uses TRBV29-1 and TRBJ1-3, with D maybe TRBD1 (5 bases). In germline, CDR1 is SQVTM, CDR2 ANQGSEA. Deletions cut 5 bases from V and 4 bases from J, with 18 bases between. The CDR3 covers 15 residues. The CDR3 DNA reads TGCAGCGTTCTCGGACATCCGGAGGCGGGAAACACCATATATTTT. This sequence encodes CSVLGHPEAGNTIYF.

This clonotype showed up many times. The rearrangement links TRBV24-1 to TRBJ1-1; D is perhaps TRBD1 (6 bases). The V end was cut by 2 bases, the J end by 2 bases, with 11 bases between. CDR1 KGHDR and CDR2 SFDVKD come from the germline V gene. The length of the CDR3 is 15 residues. DNA of the CDR3: TGTGCCACCAGTGATTCCCGCAGGGGAAACACTGAAGCTTTCTTT. This gives the protein CATSDSRRGNTEAFF.

This clonotype was seen ten or more times. This chain links TRBV12-3 or TRBV12-4 with TRBJ2-2; 9 positions match TRBD1. This CDR3 spans 16 amino acids. With 4 bases clipped from V and 4 bases from J, the junction kept 7 bases outside the gene matches. The CDR3: CASSSGQGRVTGELFF. CDR3 in DNA: TGTGCCAGCAGTTCCGGACAGGGGCGGGTCACCGGGGAGCTGTTTTTT.

CDR3 sequence: CASSPSLGQQDTQYF. The CDR3 DNA sequence: TGTGCCAGCAGCCCCTCGCTCGGGCAGCAAGATACGCAGTATTTT. V gene TRBV7-9 combines with J gene TRBJ2-3; D gene ambiguous. V dropped 5 bases and J dropped 5 bases, with 17 bases sitting between them. Germline V lookup: CDR1 SEHNR, CDR2 FQNEAQ (reference sequence). This CDR3 is built from 15 residues.

V gene TRBV30 combines with J gene TRBJ1-1; a weak D match, TRBD1 (5 bases). There are 13 residues in the CDR3. V was clipped by 0 bases and J by 4 bases, with 9 bases between them. The germline CDR1 and CDR2 sequences are GTSNPN and SVGIG (reference sequence). The CDR3 loop is CAWSVGGATEAFF. As DNA, the CDR3 is TGTGCCTGGAGTGTAGGCGGGGCCACTGAAGCTTTCTTT.